These T cell receptor beta chains were read from a single sample in a study of T cells in Graves' hyperthyroidism and ophthalmopathy. TCRdb reprocessed the multiplex PCR reads with MiXCR, giving one entry per CDR3 protein. Of around 440,000 distinct CDR3 sequences in the sample, around 14% were seen once. Sequenced material: blood. These receptors originate from a woman between 18 and 29 years old with Graves' hyperthyroidism. CDR3s include the opening cysteine and the closing phenylalanine or tryptophan. The D gene is left open where the match is weak. Where a row states a size, it is once, few, many or the class of an expanded clone; other rows omit it.

j_gene: TRBJ2-3; v_gene: TRBV7-3; d_gene: TRBD2; abundance: many; CDR3aa: CASSSHASGVTDTQYF; CDR3nt: TGTGCCAGCAGCTCGCACGCTAGCGGGGTCACAGATACGCAGTATTTT
j_gene: TRBJ1-2; v_gene: TRBV5-5; d_gene: -; abundance: many; CDR3aa: CASSSAQRANYGYTF; CDR3nt: TGTGCCAGCAGCTCCGCCCAGCGAGCTAACTATGGCTACACCTTC
j_gene: TRBJ1-5; v_gene: TRBV19; d_gene: -; abundance: few; CDR3aa: CASSIGGDQPQHF; CDR3nt: TGTGCCAGTAGTATAGGGGGGGATCAGCCCCAGCATTTT
j_gene: TRBJ2-5; v_gene: TRBV12-3/TRBV12-4; d_gene: TRBD1; abundance: many; CDR3aa: CASSFGQGVPVTQYF; CDR3nt: TGTGCCAGCAGTTTCGGACAGGGCGTCCCGGTGACCCAGTACTTC
j_gene: TRBJ1-5; v_gene: TRBV2; d_gene: -; abundance: many; CDR3aa: CATSPRGVNNQPQHF; CDR3nt: TGTGCCACCAGTCCCCGGGGGGTTAATAATCAGCCCCAGCATTTT
j_gene: TRBJ2-7; v_gene: TRBV20-1; d_gene: -; abundance: many; CDR3aa: CSARDSQGLWQDEQYF; CDR3nt: TGCAGTGCTAGAGATTCACAGGGCCTGTGGCAGGACGAGCAGTACTTC
j_gene: TRBJ1-1; v_gene: TRBV13; d_gene: TRBD1; abundance: -; CDR3aa: CASGLPGQGDDTEAFF; CDR3nt: TGTGCCAGCGGCCTACCCGGACAGGGGGACGACACTGAAGCTTTCTTT
j_gene: TRBJ1-6; v_gene: TRBV6-2/TRBV6-3; d_gene: -; abundance: -; CDR3aa: CASSYTNSPLHF; CDR3nt: TGTGCCAGCAGTTACACAAATTCACCCCTCCACTTT
j_gene: TRBJ1-6; v_gene: TRBV2; d_gene: TRBD1; abundance: many; CDR3aa: CASQDRQGGPLHF; CDR3nt: TGTGCCTCCCAGGACAGGCAAGGTGGACCCCTCCACTTT
j_gene: TRBJ1-2; v_gene: TRBV20-1; d_gene: -; abundance: many; CDR3aa: CSAQSIRGRYGYTF; CDR3nt: TGCAGTGCTCAATCGATAAGGGGGAGGTATGGCTACACCTTC
j_gene: TRBJ2-1; v_gene: TRBV7-2; d_gene: TRBD2; abundance: many; CDR3aa: CASTTFRSSGSYNEQFF; CDR3nt: TGTGCCAGCACCACCTTTCGGTCTAGCGGGTCCTACAATGAGCAGTTCTTC
j_gene: TRBJ2-1; v_gene: TRBV20-1; d_gene: -; abundance: -; CDR3aa: CSARGLVSSYNEQFF; CDR3nt: TGCAGTGCTAGAGGACTAGTTAGCTCCTACAATGAGCAGTTCTTC
j_gene: TRBJ2-5; v_gene: TRBV18; d_gene: -; abundance: few; CDR3aa: CASSPSPLETQYF; CDR3nt: TGTGCCAGCTCACCAAGTCCCTTAGAGACCCAGTACTTC
j_gene: TRBJ2-7; v_gene: TRBV7-9; d_gene: TRBD2; abundance: many; CDR3aa: CASSRSGGFSYEQYF; CDR3nt: TGTGCCAGCAGCAGAAGCGGGGGGTTTTCCTACGAGCAGTACTTC
j_gene: TRBJ2-5; v_gene: TRBV28; d_gene: TRBD1; abundance: many; CDR3aa: CASGGQGETQYF; CDR3nt: TGTGCCAGCGGGGGACAGGGGGAGACCCAGTACTTC
j_gene: TRBJ1-1; v_gene: TRBV27; d_gene: -; abundance: many; CDR3aa: CASSVRGGILNTEAFF; CDR3nt: TGTGCCAGCAGCGTCCGCGGGGGTATCTTGAACACTGAAGCTTTCTTT
j_gene: TRBJ1-2; v_gene: TRBV5-6; d_gene: -; abundance: few; CDR3aa: CASSLDLTVGYGYTF; CDR3nt: TGTGCCAGCAGCTTAGATCTGACGGTGGGTTATGGCTACACCTTC
j_gene: TRBJ2-1; v_gene: TRBV6-1; d_gene: -; abundance: -; CDR3aa: CASREITYNEQFF; CDR3nt: TGTGCCAGCAGGGAAATTACTTACAATGAGCAGTTCTTC
j_gene: TRBJ2-3; v_gene: TRBV7-9; d_gene: -; abundance: -; CDR3aa: CASSQDRQGKGTDTQCF; CDR3nt: TGCGCCAGCAGCCAAGATCGGCAGGGTAAGGGCACAGATACGCAGTGTTTT
j_gene: TRBJ1-1; v_gene: TRBV7-6; d_gene: -; abundance: many; CDR3aa: CASSKGRENTEAFF; CDR3nt: TGTGCCAGCAGTAAAGGACGGGAGAACACTGAAGCTTTCTTT
j_gene: TRBJ1-5; v_gene: TRBV6-1; d_gene: TRBD1; abundance: -; CDR3aa: CASRQGVTQPQHF; CDR3nt: TGTGCCAGCAGACAGGGGGTAACTCAGCCCCAGCATTTT
j_gene: TRBJ1-2; v_gene: TRBV6-5; d_gene: -; abundance: -; CDR3aa: CASSYGRVGYGYTF; CDR3nt: TGTGCCAGCAGTTACGGCAGAGTTGGCTATGGCTACACCTTC
j_gene: TRBJ1-2; v_gene: TRBV11-2; d_gene: TRBD1; abundance: few; CDR3aa: CASSQGQGQNNYGYTF; CDR3nt: TGTGCCAGCAGCCAGGGACAGGGCCAGAACAACTATGGCTACACCTTC
j_gene: TRBJ2-5; v_gene: TRBV7-6; d_gene: -; abundance: many; CDR3aa: CASSLAGGYETQYF; CDR3nt: TGTGCCAGCAGCTTAGCTGGCGGTTACGAGACCCAGTACTTC
j_gene: TRBJ1-5; v_gene: TRBV27; d_gene: -; abundance: -; CDR3aa: CASSPTYISNQPQHF; CDR3nt: TGTGCCAGCAGTCCCACATACATTAGCAATCAGCCCCAGCATTTT
j_gene: TRBJ1-5; v_gene: TRBV20-1; d_gene: -; abundance: many; CDR3aa: CSAITGAGNHQPQHF; CDR3nt: TGCAGTGCTATAACGGGGGCGGGAAACCATCAGCCCCAGCATTTT
j_gene: TRBJ2-7; v_gene: TRBV5-6; d_gene: TRBD1; abundance: few; CDR3aa: CASSRGTTGRYEQYF; CDR3nt: TGTGCCAGCAGCAGGGGAACGACAGGGCGCTACGAGCAGTACTTC
j_gene: TRBJ2-4; v_gene: TRBV20-1; d_gene: -; abundance: many; CDR3aa: CSVLRAVGKNIQYF; CDR3nt: TGCAGTGTATTGAGGGCAGTAGGAAAAAACATTCAGTACTTC
j_gene: TRBJ2-7; v_gene: TRBV29-1; d_gene: TRBD1; abundance: few; CDR3aa: CSGIKTGGGGQYF; CDR3nt: TGCAGCGGGATTAAAACAGGGGGCGGAGGGCAGTACTTC
j_gene: TRBJ1-6; v_gene: TRBV2; d_gene: -; abundance: many; CDR3aa: CASSDLMSSYNSPLHF; CDR3nt: TGTGCCAGCAGTGATTTGATGAGCTCCTATAATTCACCCCTCCACTTT
j_gene: TRBJ2-1; v_gene: TRBV4-2; d_gene: -; abundance: -; CDR3aa: CASSQDVKANEQFF; CDR3nt: TGTGCCAGCAGCCAAGATGTGAAAGCCAATGAGCAGTTCTTC
j_gene: TRBJ2-7; v_gene: TRBV20-1; d_gene: TRBD1; abundance: many; CDR3aa: CSARLDRAYEQYF; CDR3nt: TGCAGTGCTAGATTAGACAGGGCCTACGAGCAGTACTTC
j_gene: TRBJ1-1; v_gene: TRBV6-1; d_gene: -; abundance: many; CDR3aa: CASSWRDSNTEAFF; CDR3nt: TGTGCCAGCAGTTGGCGGGATTCGAACACTGAAGCTTTCTTT
j_gene: TRBJ1-2; v_gene: TRBV29-1; d_gene: -; abundance: many; CDR3aa: CSVEGPRGEPYGYTF; CDR3nt: TGCAGCGTTGAAGGACCTCGAGGCGAGCCCTATGGCTACACCTTC
j_gene: TRBJ2-1; v_gene: TRBV5-5; d_gene: -; abundance: many; CDR3aa: CASSLGGRPHNEQFF; CDR3nt: TGTGCCAGCAGCTTGGGGGGCCGCCCCCACAATGAGCAGTTCTTC
j_gene: TRBJ2-7; v_gene: TRBV6-2/TRBV6-3; d_gene: -; abundance: many; CDR3aa: CASMDSSSYEQYF; CDR3nt: TGTGCCAGCATGGACTCGAGCTCCTACGAGCAGTACTTC
j_gene: TRBJ2-4; v_gene: TRBV5-1; d_gene: -; abundance: few; CDR3aa: CASSLEVGGNIQYF; CDR3nt: TGCGCCAGCAGCTTGGAGGTCGGGGGAAACATTCAGTACTTC
j_gene: TRBJ2-7; v_gene: TRBV20-1; d_gene: TRBD2; abundance: -; CDR3aa: CSATPGLAGSYEQYF; CDR3nt: TGCAGTGCTACCCCGGGACTAGCGGGTTCCTACGAGCAGTACTTC
j_gene: TRBJ1-2; v_gene: TRBV7-8; d_gene: -; abundance: many; CDR3aa: CASSDTRGQGNFMNGYTF; CDR3nt: TGTGCCAGCAGCGACACCCGGGGGCAGGGTAACTTTATGAATGGCTACACCTTC
j_gene: TRBJ1-1; v_gene: TRBV6-2/TRBV6-3; d_gene: -; abundance: many; CDR3aa: CASSQERDGLNTEAFF; CDR3nt: TGTGCCAGCAGTCAGGAGAGGGACGGACTGAACACTGAAGCTTTCTTT
j_gene: TRBJ2-3; v_gene: TRBV5-1; d_gene: TRBD2; abundance: many; CDR3aa: CASSFGLAANTDTQYF; CDR3nt: TGCGCCAGCAGCTTTGGACTAGCGGCAAACACAGATACGCAGTATTTT
j_gene: TRBJ2-7; v_gene: TRBV11-2; d_gene: -; abundance: -; CDR3aa: CASSLGSGRYEQYF; CDR3nt: TGTGCCAGCAGCTTGGGGTCAGGGCGTTACGAGCAGTACTTC
j_gene: TRBJ2-1; v_gene: TRBV10-3; d_gene: TRBD2; abundance: -; CDR3aa: CAISPGLAGEGNEQFF; CDR3nt: TGTGCCATCAGCCCGGGACTAGCGGGAGAAGGCAATGAGCAGTTCTTC
j_gene: TRBJ2-5; v_gene: TRBV3-1; d_gene: TRBD2; abundance: many; CDR3aa: CASSLAGEQETQYF; CDR3nt: TGTGCCAGCAGCCTCGCGGGAGAACAAGAGACCCAGTACTTC
j_gene: TRBJ1-6; v_gene: TRBV14; d_gene: -; abundance: few; CDR3aa: CASSRTIRDSPLHF; CDR3nt: TGTGCCAGCAGCCGTACCATCAGGGATTCACCCCTCCACTTT